One sample yielded the 9 T cell receptor beta chains listed below, sequenced in a study of cytomegalovirus exposure and HLA in healthy donors. Here immunoSEQ multiplex PCR was the method, and the copy in TCRdb shows in-frame clones only, minus some. The data show about 49,000 clones, approximately 93% seen once. Material for sequencing was PBMCs. These receptors originate from a young woman in good health and CMV-seropositive.

This sequence joins TRBV28 and TRBJ2-1; 9 bases line up with TRBD2. In germline, CDR1 is MDHEN, CDR2 SYDVKM. The CDR3 sequence is 14 residues long. V shed 5 bases and J 3 bases; nucleotides not matched to a gene: 2. In DNA, the CDR3 is TGTGCCAGCAGTATAGCGGGAGACTACAATGAGCAGTTCTTC. Translation gives CASSIAGDYNEQFF.

The chain links TRBV6-5 to TRBJ2-1; 7 positions match TRBD1. From germline, CDR1 is MNHEY and CDR2 SVGAGI. The V segment lost 5 bases and the J segment 6 bases; nucleotides outside the gene matches: 7. This CDR3 contains 14 residues. CDR3 DNA sequence: TGTGCCAGCAGTCCCCAGGGGGACCTCAATGAGCAGTTCTTC. Protein: CASSPQGDLNEQFF.

The chain uses TRBV25-1 and TRBJ2-3; 9 positions agree with TRBD1. V lost 11 bases to trimming and J lost 3 bases; unmatched junction nucleotides: 9. The CDR3 consists of 14 residues. The germline V gene encodes CDR1 MGHDK and CDR2 SYGVNS. The CDR3 DNA sequence: TGTGCCGCTGGGCGGGACAGGGTGACAGATACGCAGTATTTT. Amino acid sequence: CAAGRDRVTDTQYF.

This clone was recorded only once. The rearrangement joins TRBV28 to TRBJ1-2, with D uncertain. The CDR3 is made up of 15 amino acids. V lost 5 bases, J lost 6 bases, and 19 bases lay in between. The germline V gene has CDR1 MDHEN and CDR2 SYDVKM. The CDR3 spells CASSPSGLGFDGYTF. As DNA, the CDR3 is TGTGCCAGCAGTCCGAGCGGCCTTGGATTCGATGGCTACACCTTC.

A single count supports this clone. As DNA, the CDR3 is TGTGCCAGCAGCAAACCGGGACTAGCGGGCTACAATGAGCAGTTCTTC. Its protein product is CASSKPGLAGYNEQFF. The chain joins TRBV21-1 to TRBJ2-1; the D segment call TRBD2 is taken from the table without a DNA check. TRBV21-1 is a pseudogene locus. The CDR3 totals 16 residues.

CDR3 sequence reads: CASSDQYYEQYF. CDR3 DNA: TGTGCCAGCAGTGATCAGTACTACGAGCAGTACTTC. The V and J genes are TRBV6-1 and TRBJ2-7; D remains unclear. The CDR3 covers 12 residues. V dropped 3 bases and J dropped 3 bases, with 6 bases sitting between them. Looked up from germline, CDR1 is MNHNS and CDR2 is SASEGT.

The CDR3 is CASSRNPAGGTGELFF. CDR3 nucleotide sequence: TGTGCCAGCAGCCGTAACCCGGCGGGAGGCACCGGGGAGCTGTTTTTT. This sequence joins TRBV11-3 and TRBJ2-2, with 8 positions matching TRBD2. Trimming at V came to 5 bases and at J to 4 bases, leaving 9 bases not matched to a gene. The CDR3 loop spans 16 amino acids. Germline-derived CDR1 and CDR2 are SGHNT and YENEEA.

J is TRBJ1-1 and V is TRBV27; 7 positions agree with TRBD1. The CDR3 consists of 15 residues. V dropped 4 bases and J dropped 5; count of bases not matched to a gene: 10. The germline gives CDR1 MNHEY, CDR2 SMNVEV (reference sequence). DNA for the CDR3: TGTGCCAGCAGTTCGACAGGGCAGGGGAGGACTGAAGCTTTCTTT. Encoded protein: CASSSTGQGRTEAFF.

The chain joins TRBV11-2 to TRBJ2-7; tentatively, D is TRBD1 (6 bases). The V end lost 1 base, the J end lost 6 bases, and 16 bases lay between the germline ends. Germline V gene sequence: CDR1 SGHAT, CDR2 FQNNGV. CDR3 length: 15 residues. The CDR3 bases are TGTGCCAGCAGCTTAGGGGTGGCAGGGGCTGGCGAGCAGTACTTC. This encodes CASSLGVAGAGEQYF.